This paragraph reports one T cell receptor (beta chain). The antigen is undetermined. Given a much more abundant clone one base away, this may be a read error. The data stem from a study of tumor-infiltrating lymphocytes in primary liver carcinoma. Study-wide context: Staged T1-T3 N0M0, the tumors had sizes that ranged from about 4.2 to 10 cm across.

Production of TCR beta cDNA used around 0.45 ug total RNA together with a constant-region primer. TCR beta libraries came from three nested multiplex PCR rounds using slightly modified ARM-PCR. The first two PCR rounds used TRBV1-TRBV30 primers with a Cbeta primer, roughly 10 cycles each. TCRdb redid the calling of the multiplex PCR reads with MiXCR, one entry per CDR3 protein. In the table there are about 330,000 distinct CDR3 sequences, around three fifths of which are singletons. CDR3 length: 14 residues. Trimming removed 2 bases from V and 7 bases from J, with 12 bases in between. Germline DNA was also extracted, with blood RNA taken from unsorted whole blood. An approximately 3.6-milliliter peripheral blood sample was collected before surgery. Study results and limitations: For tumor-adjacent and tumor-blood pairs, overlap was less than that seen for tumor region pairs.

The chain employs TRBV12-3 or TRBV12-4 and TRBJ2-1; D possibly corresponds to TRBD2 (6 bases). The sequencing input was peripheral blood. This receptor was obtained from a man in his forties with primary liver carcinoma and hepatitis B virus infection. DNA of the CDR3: TGTGCCAGCAGTTTATCGGGAGCAGAGAATGAGCAGTTCTTC. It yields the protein CASSLSGAENEQFF.